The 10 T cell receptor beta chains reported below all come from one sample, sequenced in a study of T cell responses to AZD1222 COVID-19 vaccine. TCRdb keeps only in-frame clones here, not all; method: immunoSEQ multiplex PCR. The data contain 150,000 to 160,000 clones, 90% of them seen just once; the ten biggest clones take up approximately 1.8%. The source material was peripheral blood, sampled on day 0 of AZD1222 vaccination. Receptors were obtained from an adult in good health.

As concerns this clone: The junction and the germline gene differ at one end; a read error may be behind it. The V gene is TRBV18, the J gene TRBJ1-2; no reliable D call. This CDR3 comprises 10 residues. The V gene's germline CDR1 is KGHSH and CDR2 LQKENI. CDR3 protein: CASSPPSKAF. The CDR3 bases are TGTGCCAGCTCACCACCCTCCAAAGCGTTC.

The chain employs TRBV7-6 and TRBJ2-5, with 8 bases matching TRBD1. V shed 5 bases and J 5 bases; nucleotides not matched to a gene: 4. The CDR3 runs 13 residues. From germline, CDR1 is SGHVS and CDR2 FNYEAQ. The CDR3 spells CASSTDRDETQYF. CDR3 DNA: TGTGCCAGCAGCACGGACAGGGATGAGACCCAGTACTTC.

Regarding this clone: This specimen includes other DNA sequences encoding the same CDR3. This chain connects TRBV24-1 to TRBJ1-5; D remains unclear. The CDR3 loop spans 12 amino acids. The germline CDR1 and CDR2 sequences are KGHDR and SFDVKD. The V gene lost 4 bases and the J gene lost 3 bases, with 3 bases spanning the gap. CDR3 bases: TGTGCCACCAGTGACCCCAATCAGCCCCAGCATTTT. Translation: CATSDPNQPQHF.

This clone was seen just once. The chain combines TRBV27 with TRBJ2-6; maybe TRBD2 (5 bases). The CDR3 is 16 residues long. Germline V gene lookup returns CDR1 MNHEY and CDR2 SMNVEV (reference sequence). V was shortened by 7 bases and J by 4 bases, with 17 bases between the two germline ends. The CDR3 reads CASKVEGSIGANVLTF. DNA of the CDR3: TGTGCCAGCAAGGTTGAGGGCTCGATAGGGGCCAACGTCCTGACTTTC.

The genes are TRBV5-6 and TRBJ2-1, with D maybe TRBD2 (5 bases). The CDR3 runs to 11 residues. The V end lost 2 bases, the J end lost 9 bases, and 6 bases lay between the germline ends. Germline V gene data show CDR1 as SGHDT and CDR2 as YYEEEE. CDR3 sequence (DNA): TGTGCCAGCAGCTTAAGCGGTGAGCAGTTCTTC. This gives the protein CASSLSGEQFF. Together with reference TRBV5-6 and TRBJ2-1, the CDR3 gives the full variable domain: DAGVTQSPTHLIKTRGQQVTLRCSPKSGHDTVSWYQQALGQGPQFIFQYYEEEERQRGNFPDRFSGHQFPNYSSELNVNALLLGDSALYLCASSLSGEQFFGPGTRLTVL.

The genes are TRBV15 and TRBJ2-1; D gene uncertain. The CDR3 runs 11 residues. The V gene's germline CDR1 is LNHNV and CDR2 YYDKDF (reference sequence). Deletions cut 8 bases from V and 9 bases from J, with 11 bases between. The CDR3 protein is CATASLGEQFF. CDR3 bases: TGTGCCACCGCCTCCCTAGGTGAGCAGTTCTTC.

The CDR3 spells CASSTSTDTQYF. CDR3 bases: TGTGCCAGCAGCACGAGCACAGATACGCAGTATTTT. V and J are TRBV5-4 and TRBJ2-3; no clear D. Germline V lookup: CDR1 SGHNT, CDR2 YYREEE (reference sequence). Trimming took 4 bases from V and 0 from J, leaving 3 bases between them. The CDR3 spans 12 residues.

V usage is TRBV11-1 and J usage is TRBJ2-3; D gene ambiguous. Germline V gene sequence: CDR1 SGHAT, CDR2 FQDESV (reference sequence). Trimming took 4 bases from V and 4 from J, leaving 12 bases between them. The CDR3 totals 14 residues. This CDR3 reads CASSSGSLADTQYF. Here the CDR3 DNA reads TGTGCCAGCAGCTCCGGTTCTCTGGCAGATACGCAGTATTTT. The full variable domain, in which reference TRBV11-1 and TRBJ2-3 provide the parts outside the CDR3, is EAEVAQSPRYKITEKSQAVAFWCDPISGHATLYWYRQILGQGPELLVQFQDESVVDDSQLPKDRFSAERLKGVDSTLKIQPAELGDSAMYLCASSSGSLADTQYFGPGTRLTVL.

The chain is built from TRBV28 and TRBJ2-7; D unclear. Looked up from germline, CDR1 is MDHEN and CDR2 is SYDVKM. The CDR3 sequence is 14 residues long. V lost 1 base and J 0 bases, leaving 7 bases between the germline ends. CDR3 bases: TGTGCCAGCAGTTTATCTCAGATCTCCTACGAGCAGTACTTC. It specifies CASSLSQISYEQYF. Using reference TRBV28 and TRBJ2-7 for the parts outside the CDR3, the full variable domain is DVKVTQSSRYLVKRTGEKVFLECVQDMDHENMFWYRQDPGLGLRLIYFSYDVKMKEKGDIPEGYSVSREKKERFSLILESASTNQTSMYLCASSLSQISYEQYFGPGTRLTVT.

The CDR3 DNA follows: TGTGCCAGCTCATCCTCCCCGGGCGGGATGTGGGAGACCCAGTACTTC. It yields the protein CASSSSPGGMWETQYF. V and J are TRBV18 and TRBJ2-5; possibly TRBD2 for D (6 bases). CDR3 size: 16 residues. The V gene lost 5 bases and the J gene lost 5 bases, with 21 bases spanning the gap. The germline CDR1 and CDR2 sequences are KGHSH and LQKENI.